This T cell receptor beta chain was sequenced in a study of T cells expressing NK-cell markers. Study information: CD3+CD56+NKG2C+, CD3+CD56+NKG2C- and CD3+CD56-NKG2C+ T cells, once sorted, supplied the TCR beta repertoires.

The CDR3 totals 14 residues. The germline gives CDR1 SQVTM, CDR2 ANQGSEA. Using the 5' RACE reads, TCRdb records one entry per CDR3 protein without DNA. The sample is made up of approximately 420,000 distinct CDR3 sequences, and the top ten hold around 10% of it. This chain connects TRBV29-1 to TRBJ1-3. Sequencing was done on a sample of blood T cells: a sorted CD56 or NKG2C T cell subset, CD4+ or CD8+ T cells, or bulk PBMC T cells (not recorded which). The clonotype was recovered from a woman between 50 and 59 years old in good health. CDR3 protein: CSGQSSSAGNTIYF.